These 21 T cell receptor beta chains were sequenced from one sample in a study of T cell responses to AZD1222 COVID-19 vaccine. Profiled with immunoSEQ multiplex PCR; TCRdb holds only in-frame clones, not every one. The data contain 200,000 or so clones, just under 90% of them seen just once; the ten biggest clones take up 5% to 7%. Sample: peripheral blood, taken on day 0 of AZD1222 vaccination. These receptors originate from an adult in good health.

The chain joins TRBV30 to TRBJ1-5; no reliable D call. V was shortened by 2 bases and J by 9 bases, with 20 bases between the two germline ends. The V gene's germline CDR1 is GTSNPN and CDR2 SVGIG (reference sequence). This CDR3 region has 15 residues. The CDR3 spells CAWSRQQMSVAPQHF. DNA of the CDR3: TGTGCCTGGAGTCGTCAGCAGATGAGTGTAGCGCCCCAGCATTTT.

The J gene is TRBJ2-6, the V gene TRBV14; D remains unclear. Per the germline V gene, CDR1 is SGHDN and CDR2 is FVKESK. The CDR3 totals 16 residues. The V and J ends lost 4 bases and 0 bases respectively, with 10 bases between them. CDR3 coding DNA: TGTGCCAGCAGCCGAGGACGGACCTCTGGGGCCAACGTCCTGACTTTC. Translated: CASSRGRTSGANVLTF.

The gene calls are TRBV4-1 and TRBJ1-4, with a tentative D call TRBD1 (5 bases). Per the germline V gene, CDR1 is MGHRA and CDR2 is YSYEKL. V dropped 5 bases and J dropped 8 bases, with 21 bases sitting between them. This CDR3 comprises 16 residues. CDR3 nucleotides: TGCGCCAGCAGCTGGGACCCGGGCGCCCCCACCGAAAAACTGTTTTTT. Translation: CASSWDPGAPTEKLFF.

This sequence joins TRBV5-1 and TRBJ2-7; TRBD1 agrees at 7 bases. Germline trimming cut 4 bases from V and 2 bases from J; bases unmatched to any gene: 6. Germline V gene data show CDR1 as SGHRS and CDR2 as YFSETQ. The CDR3 spans 14 residues. The CDR3 region is CASSVGDRPYEQYF. The CDR3 DNA is TGCGCCAGCAGCGTAGGGGACAGACCCTACGAGCAGTACTTC.

The chain carries TRBV2 and TRBJ2-7; 14 positions match TRBD2. Germline-derived CDR1 and CDR2 are SNHLY and FYNNEI. This CDR3 is built from 18 residues. V dropped 9 bases and J dropped 6; count of bases not matched to a gene: 19. The CDR3: CASGAGLAGVGVLGEQYF. In DNA, the CDR3 is TGTGCCAGTGGTGCGGGACTAGCGGGAGTCGGCGTTCTTGGCGAGCAGTACTTC.

The chain combines TRBV27 with TRBJ2-7; D possibly matches TRBD1 or TRBD2 (5 bases each). Trimming stripped 2 bases from V and 2 bases from J, with 10 bases between. CDR3 length equals 14 residues. CDR1 is MNHEY and CDR2 is SMNVEV in the germline V gene (reference sequence). This CDR3 is CASSLGGEPYEQYF. CDR3 DNA: TGTGCCAGCAGTTTAGGGGGAGAGCCCTACGAGCAGTACTTC.

The chain combines TRBV5-6 with TRBJ1-2, with D maybe TRBD1 (6 bases). The germline V gene encodes CDR1 SGHDT and CDR2 YYEEEE. With 4 bases removed from V and 5 bases from J, the gap between germline ends came to 15 bases. The CDR3 extends over 14 amino acids. The CDR3 here is CASSHRESGYGYTF. As DNA, the CDR3 is TGTGCCAGCAGCCACAGGGAGAGTGGGTATGGCTACACCTTC.

The chain has TRBV7-2 and TRBJ1-4; D not resolved. The CDR3 contains 14 residues. Deletions cut 1 base from V and 9 bases from J, with 12 bases between. In germline, CDR1 is SGHTA, CDR2 FQGNSA. CDR3 loop: CASSLDHATKKLFF. The CDR3 nucleotides are TGTGCCAGCAGCTTAGATCACGCGACGAAAAAACTGTTTTTT.

The chain has TRBV28 and TRBJ1-5; no definite D call. CDR1 is MDHEN and CDR2 is SYDVKM in the germline V gene. The CDR3 is 17 amino acids. V lost 5 bases to trimming and J lost 6 bases, with 23 bases between them. CDR3 coding DNA: TGTGCCAGCAGTCCTTTGGAAGGCCCAAAGGCTATTCAGCCCCAGCATTTT. It yields the protein CASSPLEGPKAIQPQHF.

This chain connects TRBV18 to TRBJ1-1; D might be TRBD1 (5 bases). The germline CDR1 and CDR2 sequences are KGHSH and LQKENI. The length of the CDR3 is 16 residues. V lost 1 base, J lost 2 bases, and 14 bases lay in between. In nucleotides, the CDR3 is TGTGCCAGCTCACCACGTACGGGACGGGAAAACACTGAAGCTTTCTTT. Translation: CASSPRTGRENTEAFF.

The chain uses TRBV5-6 and TRBJ2-3; 9 positions agree with TRBD1. Trimming took 1 base from V and 14 from J; bases not matched to a gene: 11. Germline V gene data show CDR1 as SGHDT and CDR2 as YYEEEE. This CDR3 is built from 14 residues. This chain's CDR3 is CASSLKMYRGHRYF. Written as DNA, the CDR3 is TGTGCCAGCAGCTTGAAAATGTACAGGGGGCACAGGTATTTT.

The chain links TRBV5-1 to TRBJ2-3; 11 positions agree with TRBD2. The length of the CDR3 is 15 residues. The V gene end was trimmed by 4 bases and the J gene end by 1 base; junction bases not matched to a gene: 2. Germline V lookup: CDR1 SGHRS, CDR2 YFSETQ. CDR3 loop: CASSLAGGGTDTQYF. The CDR3 DNA follows: TGCGCCAGCAGCCTAGCGGGGGGCGGCACAGATACGCAGTATTTT.

The V gene is TRBV23-1, the J gene TRBJ2-7, with 9 positions matching TRBD2. TRBV23-1 is an open reading frame whose function is uncertain. J was trimmed by 3 bases and V by 8 bases; bases with no gene match: 8. The CDR3 runs to 14 residues. For the CDR3, the DNA is TGCGCCAGCGGCGGGGGGGGGACGGTCTACGAGCAGTACTTC. Translated, it gives CASGGGGTVYEQYF.

This chain joins TRBV6-5 and TRBJ1-2; possibly TRBD1 for D (5 bases). V was pared by 6 bases and J by 8 bases, with 16 bases between. Germline-derived CDR1 and CDR2 are MNHEY and SVGAGI. The CDR3 extends over 13 amino acids. The CDR3 DNA follows: TGTGCCAGCAGCCCCGGGCAGGGCAGCGGCTACACCTTC. This codes for CASSPGQGSGYTF.

The chain uses TRBV28 and TRBJ1-4, with 8 bases identical to TRBD1. The V gene end was trimmed by 5 bases and the J gene end by 2 bases; junction bases not matched to a gene: 4. Germline assignment: CDR1 MDHEN and CDR2 SYDVKM. The CDR3 loop spans 15 amino acids. This CDR3 is CASSAAGGTNEKLFF. As DNA, the CDR3 is TGTGCCAGCAGTGCCGCAGGGGGCACTAATGAAAAACTGTTTTTT.

The chain recombines TRBV6-5 with TRBJ2-7; 10 bases fit TRBD1. Losses at the gene ends were 5 bases for V and 5 bases for J; bases not matched to a gene: 9. From germline, CDR1 is MNHEY and CDR2 SVGAGI. The CDR3 sequence is 15 residues long. The CDR3: CASSTGTGDPHEQYF. The CDR3 DNA is TGTGCCAGCAGTACAGGGACAGGGGATCCCCACGAGCAGTACTTC.

This clone was observed a single time. J is TRBJ2-1 and V is TRBV5-6; 10 bases are shared with TRBD1. Germline loops: CDR1 SGHDT, CDR2 YYEEEE. V lost 7 bases to trimming and J lost 6 bases; unmatched junction nucleotides: 10. The CDR3 is made up of 15 amino acids. The CDR3, as DNA: TGTGCCAGCCATGAAGTGGGACAGGGGAGCAATGAGCAGTTCTTC. Its translation: CASHEVGQGSNEQFF.

This chain joins TRBV7-2 and TRBJ2-5, with D possibly called TRBD1 or TRBD2 (6 bases each). The CDR3 loop spans 14 amino acids. Trimming removed 5 bases at V and 5 bases at J, with 15 bases between. Germline V gives CDR1 SGHTA, CDR2 FQGNSA. DNA of the CDR3: TGTGCCAGCAGCCGCGCAGAGGGGGGCGAGACCCAGTACTTC. This codes for CASSRAEGGETQYF.

The gene calls are TRBV3-1 (or the pseudogene TRBV3-2) and TRBJ1-5; D gene unclear. The CDR3 has 15 amino acids. The V end was cut by 0 bases, the J end by 6 bases, with 12 bases between. Germline V CDR1 and CDR2: LGHDT, YNNKEL (reference sequence). The CDR3 loop reads CASSQESGSGQPQHF. CDR3 DNA sequence: TGTGCCAGCAGCCAAGAATCCGGGTCGGGTCAGCCCCAGCATTTT.

In this sample, this clone turned up once. V gene TRBV15 combines with J gene TRBJ2-2; D possibly corresponds to TRBD2 (6 bases). This CDR3 is 16 amino acids long. Trimming left V 4 bases short and J 0 bases short, with 12 bases between. Germline assignment: CDR1 LNHNV and CDR2 YYDKDF (reference sequence). The CDR3 sequence is CATSTGLFANTGELFF. The CDR3 DNA sequence: TGTGCCACCAGCACGGGACTTTTCGCGAACACCGGGGAGCTGTTTTTT.

V is TRBV4-2 and J is TRBJ1-5; 7 nucleotides line up with TRBD1. CDR3 length: 14 residues. Trimming removed 0 bases from V and 7 bases from J; junction bases left unmatched: 3. Germline lookup yields CDR1 LGHNA and CDR2 YNFKEQ. CDR3 residues: CASSQDQGEQPQHF. The CDR3 region has the DNA TGTGCCAGCAGCCAAGATCAGGGGGAGCAGCCCCAGCATTTT.